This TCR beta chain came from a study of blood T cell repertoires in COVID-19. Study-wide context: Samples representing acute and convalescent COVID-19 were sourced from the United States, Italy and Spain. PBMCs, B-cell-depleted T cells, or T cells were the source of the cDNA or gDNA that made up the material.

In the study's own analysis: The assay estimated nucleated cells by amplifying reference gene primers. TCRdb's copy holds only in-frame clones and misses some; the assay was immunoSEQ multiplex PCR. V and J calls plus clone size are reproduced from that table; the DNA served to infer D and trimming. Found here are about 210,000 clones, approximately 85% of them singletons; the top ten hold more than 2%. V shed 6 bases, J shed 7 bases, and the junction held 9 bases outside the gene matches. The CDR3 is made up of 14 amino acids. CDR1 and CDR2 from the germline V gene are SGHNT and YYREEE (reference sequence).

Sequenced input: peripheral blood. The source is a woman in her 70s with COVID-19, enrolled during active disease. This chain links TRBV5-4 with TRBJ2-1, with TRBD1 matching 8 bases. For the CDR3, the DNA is TGTGCCAGCAACGGACAGGGAAAAGAGAATGAGCAGTTCTTC. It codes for CASNGQGKENEQFF.